The 2 T cell receptor beta chains given below trace back to one sample, sequenced in a study of T cells in Graves' hyperthyroidism and ophthalmopathy. Amplified regions were TCR beta CDR3 sequences from RNA transcripts. In the first-round RT-PCR of the TCR CDR3, the HTBI primer set was used. TCRdb fed the multiplex PCR reads into MiXCR, producing one record per CDR3 protein. Found here are approximately 590,000 distinct CDR3 sequences, around a sixth of them singletons; the top ten hold around 7.5%. The sequencing input was blood. The receptors originated from a woman in her twenties or thirties with Graves' hyperthyroidism.

There are many counts of this clonotype. The rearrangement joins TRBV20-1 to TRBJ2-3; D may correspond to TRBD1 or TRBD2 (5 bases each). The CDR3 contains 13 residues. The germline V gene has CDR1 DFQATT and CDR2 SNEGSKA (reference sequence). Deletions cut 6 bases from V and 3 bases from J, with 13 bases between. The CDR3 region is CSAPMGRTDTQYF. Written as DNA, the CDR3 is TGCAGTGCCCCCATGGGACGGACAGATACGCAGTATTTT.

Remarks on this clonotype: An end of the junction does not agree with germline; a read error may underlie this. This chain connects TRBV6-5 to TRBJ2-3, with TRBD2 matching over 11 bases. This CDR3 contains 16 residues. CDR1 is MNHEY and CDR2 is SVGAGI in the germline V gene. CDR3 loop: CASSYSLAGGPDTRYF. The CDR3 DNA is TGTGCCAGCAGTTACTCGTTAGCGGGAGGGCCCGATACGCGGTATTTT.